Listed here are 21 T cell receptor beta chains from one sample, sequenced in a study of Tregs in tolerant kidney transplant recipients. Clones were sequenced by immunoSEQ multiplex PCR, and TCRdb holds only the in-frame ones, with some missing. The listing contains roughly 30,000 clones. This specimen was CD8+ T cells from blood, taken before the transplant. These TCRs come from a human donor who received a combined kidney and bone marrow transplant.

The CDR3 is CSVEDYRDRVWNEQFF. The CDR3 DNA, read in part, is TGCAGCGTTGAAGATTACCGGGACAGGGTTTGGAATGAG. J is TRBJ2-1 and V is TRBV29-1; 9 positions agree with TRBD1. The read ends 3 residues early relative to the CDR3; the germline J gene fills the gap. Losses at the gene ends were 0 bases for V and 7 bases for J; bases not matched to a gene: 10. Per germline, CDR1 SQVTM and CDR2 ANQGSEA. The CDR3 length is 16 residues.

As to this clone: Read coverage stops 3 residues before the CDR3 terminus; the germline J gene supplies the remainder. This sequence joins TRBV10-3 and TRBJ2-3; D gene unclear. Trimming took 4 bases from V and 1 from J, leaving 3 bases between them. The CDR3 is 12 residues long. Germline values: CDR1 ENHRY, CDR2 SYGVKD. The covered CDR3 bases are TGTGCCATCAGTGTAGGCACAGATACG. Its protein product is CAISVGTDT. In full, the CDR3 reads CAISVGTDTQYF.

About this clone itself: The read is 3 residues too short to cover the CDR3 end, so that end is filled in from the germline J gene. The chain has TRBV5-4 and TRBJ2-1; D not resolved. V was pared by 3 bases and J by 5 bases, with 9 bases between. The CDR3 covers 13 residues. Germline CDR1 SGHNT, CDR2 YYREEE (reference sequence). Incomplete CDR3 DNA: TGTGCCAGCAGCTCCACTAACGACAATGAG. The encoded protein is CASSSTNDNE. The whole CDR3 sequence is CASSSTNDNEQFF.

About this clone itself: The CDR3 end is not reached by the read, which stops 3 residues before it; the germline J gene fills it in. The chain uses TRBV7-7 and TRBJ1-4; TRBD1 matches at 7 bases. From germline, CDR1 is SSHAT and CDR2 FNYEAQ (reference sequence). V was pared by 6 bases and J by 6 bases, with 7 bases of the junction left unmatched. The length of the CDR3 is 14 residues. This CDR3 is CASRQDREDEKLFF. The part of the CDR3 DNA that was read is TGTGCCAGCAGACAAGACAGGGAGGATGAAAAA.

In regard to this clone: The read terminates 3 residues before the CDR3 end, so the remaining end is supplied by the germline J gene. This chain joins TRBV5-8 and TRBJ2-7; D ambiguous. The germline V and J ends were trimmed by 7 bases and 0 bases, with 11 bases remaining between them. Germline CDR1 reads SGHTS; CDR2 reads YDEGEE. This CDR3 has 13 residues. CDR3 sequence: CASFERRSYEQYF. The sequenced CDR3 bases are TGTGCCAGCTTCGAGCGTCGCTCCTACGAG.

Concerning this clone itself: The CDR3 end falls 3 residues outside the read, so it is completed with the germline J gene. The chain uses TRBV6-2 or TRBV6-3 and TRBJ2-5; D perhaps matches TRBD2 (6 bases). Trimming cost V 2 bases and J 5 bases, with 12 bases left between them. The germline gives CDR1 MNHEY, CDR2 SVGEGT. The CDR3 is 14 amino acids. CDR3 sequence reads: CASSYPGGPETQYF. The CDR3 bases that were read are TGTGCCAGCAGTTACCCCGGAGGGCCCGAGACC.

On this clone: The sequence runs out 3 residues before the end of the CDR3; the remainder is reconstructed from the germline J gene. The chain combines TRBV5-1 with TRBJ2-1; 7 bases align to TRBD1. The CDR3 consists of 13 residues. V shed 4 bases, J shed 4 bases, and the junction held 2 bases outside the gene matches. The V gene's germline CDR1 is SGHRS and CDR2 YFSETQ. The CDR3 reads CASSGDSYNEQFF. Partial CDR3 DNA: TGCGCCAGCAGCGGGGACAGTTACAATGAG.

Details on this clone: The read falls 3 residues short of the CDR3 end, and the missing part is taken from the germline J gene. The chain couples TRBV6-2 or TRBV6-3 to TRBJ1-1; D ambiguous. The germline CDR1 and CDR2 sequences are MNHEY and SVGEGT. Trimming removed 6 bases from V and 1 base from J, with 3 bases in between. The CDR3 consists of 11 residues. This chain's CDR3 is CASSSNTEAFF. The CDR3 bases that were read are TGTGCCAGCAGCTCGAACACTGAA.

In regard to this clone: The DNA ends 3 residues before the CDR3 does, and the rest of the CDR3 is filled in from the germline J gene. V and J are TRBV19 and TRBJ1-1, with unresolved D. Germline assignment: CDR1 LNHDA and CDR2 SQIVND (reference sequence). This CDR3 has 14 residues. Trimming stripped 5 bases from V and 1 base from J, with 11 bases between. CDR3 DNA (partial): TGTGCCAGTAGTTTGGTCAGTCCGAACACTGAA. It encodes CASSLVSPNTE. The full CDR3 reads CASSLVSPNTEAFF.

Comments on this clone: The read terminates 3 residues before the CDR3 end, so the remaining end is supplied by the germline J gene. The rearrangement links TRBV9 to TRBJ2-1; possible D gene TRBD2, 7 bases. CDR1 and CDR2 from the germline V gene are SGDLS and YYNGEE. Trimming took off 1 base at V and 2 bases at J, with 13 bases between the two ends. CDR3 length: 16 amino acids. The CDR3 bases that were read are TGTGCCAGCAGCGTATTTCGGGGGGCCCCCTACAATGAG. It yields the protein CASSVFRGAPYNE. The CDR3 reads in full as CASSVFRGAPYNEQFF.

The covered CDR3 bases are TGCAGTGCTAGAGATTTCCAGGGGACTAGCGGGAGAACCTACGAG. Translating gives CSARDFQGTSGRTYE. The whole CDR3 sequence is CSARDFQGTSGRTYEQYF. The J gene is TRBJ2-7, the V gene TRBV20-1; 14 positions agree with TRBD2. The sequenced fragment ends 3 residues before the CDR3 boundary, so the rest is inferred from the germline J gene. CDR3 length equals 18 residues. Germline values: CDR1 DFQATT, CDR2 SNEGSKA (reference sequence). The trim removed 0 bases at V and 2 bases at J, leaving 9 bases unmatched.

As concerns this clone: Read coverage stops 3 residues before the CDR3 terminus; the germline J gene supplies the remainder. The J gene is TRBJ2-7, the V gene TRBV11-2; TRBD1 aligns across 9 bases. The J segment lost 1 base and the V segment lost 5 bases, leaving 3 bases of the junction unmatched. The CDR3 spans 14 residues. From germline, CDR1 is SGHAT and CDR2 FQNNGV. This chain's CDR3 is CASSTGTGSYEQYF. The DNA read from the CDR3 is TGTGCCAGCAGCACCGGGACAGGGTCCTACGAG.

Turning to this clone: Read data end 3 residues before the CDR3 end; the end is taken from the germline J gene. This chain joins TRBV20-1 and TRBJ2-3, with D uncertain. Germline V gene lookup returns CDR1 DFQATT and CDR2 SNEGSKA (reference sequence). The CDR3 has 14 amino acids. The V gene lost 1 base and the J gene lost 1 base, with 9 bases spanning the gap. The CDR3 spells CSARGDTRTDTQYF. The sequenced part of the CDR3 DNA is TGCAGTGCTAGAGGCGACACCCGCACAGATACG.

Regarding this clone: The read finishes 3 residues shy of the CDR3 end, and the germline J gene is used to complete it. The V and J genes are TRBV6-1 and TRBJ1-1; the D gene is possibly TRBD1 (6 bases). V lost 0 bases and J 5 bases, leaving 13 bases between the germline ends. Germline V gene sequence: CDR1 MNHNS, CDR2 SASEGT. The CDR3 totals 15 residues. Here the CDR3 reads CASSEAQGSRTEAFF. Incomplete CDR3 DNA: TGTGCCAGCAGTGAAGCACAGGGATCAAGGACTGAA.

On this clone: From the germline J gene comes the end of the CDR3, since the read stops 3 residues before it. The chain has TRBV19 and TRBJ1-4; D might be TRBD1 (5 bases). Germline CDR1 and CDR2: LNHDA and SQIVND (reference sequence). This CDR3 spans 16 amino acids. The V end lost 1 base, the J end lost 2 bases, and 11 bases lay between the germline ends. CDR3 sequence reads: CASSIGNRTTNEKLFF. Incomplete CDR3 DNA: TGTGCCAGTAGTATAGGAAACAGGACGACTAATGAAAAA. The whole variable domain, remainder taken from reference TRBV19 and TRBJ1-4, is DGGITQSPKYLFRKEGQNVTLSCEQNLNHDAMYWYRQDPGQGLRLIYYSQIVNDFQKGDIAEGYSVSREKKESFPLTVTSAQKNPTAFYLCASSIGNRTTNEKLFFGSGTQLSVL.

Points on this clone: The CDR3 end falls 3 residues outside the read, so it is completed with the germline J gene. The chain links TRBV2 to TRBJ2-1, with 13 bases identical to TRBD2. The CDR3 spans 17 residues. Per the germline V gene, CDR1 is SNHLY and CDR2 is FYNNEI. V lost 6 bases to trimming and J lost 1 base; unmatched junction nucleotides: 6. CDR3 sequence reads: CASRGLAGFNSYNEQFF. The CDR3 DNA, read in part, is TGTGCCAGCAGGGGACTAGCGGGATTCAATTCCTACAATGAG. The full variable domain, rest sourced from reference TRBV2 and TRBJ2-1, is EPEVTQTPSHQVTQMGQEVILRCVPISNHLYFYWYRQILGQKVEFLVSFYNNEISEKSEIFDDQFSVERPDGSNFTLKIRSTKLEDSAMYFCASRGLAGFNSYNEQFFGPGTRLTVL.

The DNA read from the CDR3 is TGTGCCAGCAGTGCATTGGGACTAGCGGGATCCTACGAG. The encoded protein is CASSALGLAGSYE. The whole CDR3 protein is CASSALGLAGSYEQYF. This chain links TRBV6-1 with TRBJ2-7; 13 bases align to TRBD2. The read terminates 3 residues ahead of where the CDR3 ends, so the germline J gene completes it. The trim removed 4 bases at V and 1 base at J, leaving 4 bases unmatched. This CDR3 contains 16 residues. Germline lookup yields CDR1 MNHNS and CDR2 SASEGT.

Note on this clone: Read data end 3 residues before the CDR3 end; the end is taken from the germline J gene. This chain connects TRBV14 to TRBJ2-3, with a possible D match to TRBD2 (7 bases). In germline, CDR1 is SGHDN, CDR2 FVKESK. This CDR3 has 15 residues. The V and J ends lost 3 bases and 4 bases respectively, with 14 bases between them. CDR3 bases read: TGTGCCAGCAGCCATTTAGGGGGGGGCGCAGATACG. Translation gives CASSHLGGGADT. Given in full, the CDR3 is CASSHLGGGADTQYF.

Comments on this clone: Read data end 3 residues before the CDR3 end; the end is taken from the germline J gene. The chain employs TRBV19 and TRBJ2-7, with 8 nucleotides matching TRBD1. The CDR3 is made up of 14 amino acids. The V gene end was trimmed by 7 bases and the J gene end by 2 bases; junction bases not matched to a gene: 7. CDR1 and CDR2 (germline): LNHDA, SQIVND (reference sequence). The covered CDR3 bases are TGTGCCAGTATATCCGGGACAGGACCCTACGAG. Translating it yields CASISGTGPYE. The full CDR3 protein reads CASISGTGPYEQYF.

In the case of this clone: From the germline J gene comes the end of the CDR3, since the read stops 3 residues before it. The chain employs TRBV10-3 and TRBJ1-5, with D hard to call. The CDR3 runs 14 residues. Trimming stripped 0 bases from V and 3 bases from J, with 6 bases between. The germline V gene encodes CDR1 ENHRY and CDR2 SYGVKD. CDR3 DNA, as far as it was read: TGTGCCATCAGTGAGTCAGGCCACAATCAGCCC. This translates into CAISESGHNQP. The full CDR3 sequence reads CAISESGHNQPQHF.

In regard to this clone: The DNA ends 3 residues before the CDR3 does, and the rest of the CDR3 is filled in from the germline J gene. This chain connects TRBV7-6 to TRBJ2-1; TRBD1 is a possible D gene (5 bases). CDR3 length equals 15 residues. Looked up from germline, CDR1 is SGHVS and CDR2 is FNYEAQ. Trimming took 5 bases from V and 2 from J, leaving 13 bases between them. The CDR3 DNA, read in part, is TGTGCCAGCAGCAAGACAGTATCAGCCTACAATGAG. It encodes CASSKTVSAYNE. In full, the CDR3 reads CASSKTVSAYNEQFF.